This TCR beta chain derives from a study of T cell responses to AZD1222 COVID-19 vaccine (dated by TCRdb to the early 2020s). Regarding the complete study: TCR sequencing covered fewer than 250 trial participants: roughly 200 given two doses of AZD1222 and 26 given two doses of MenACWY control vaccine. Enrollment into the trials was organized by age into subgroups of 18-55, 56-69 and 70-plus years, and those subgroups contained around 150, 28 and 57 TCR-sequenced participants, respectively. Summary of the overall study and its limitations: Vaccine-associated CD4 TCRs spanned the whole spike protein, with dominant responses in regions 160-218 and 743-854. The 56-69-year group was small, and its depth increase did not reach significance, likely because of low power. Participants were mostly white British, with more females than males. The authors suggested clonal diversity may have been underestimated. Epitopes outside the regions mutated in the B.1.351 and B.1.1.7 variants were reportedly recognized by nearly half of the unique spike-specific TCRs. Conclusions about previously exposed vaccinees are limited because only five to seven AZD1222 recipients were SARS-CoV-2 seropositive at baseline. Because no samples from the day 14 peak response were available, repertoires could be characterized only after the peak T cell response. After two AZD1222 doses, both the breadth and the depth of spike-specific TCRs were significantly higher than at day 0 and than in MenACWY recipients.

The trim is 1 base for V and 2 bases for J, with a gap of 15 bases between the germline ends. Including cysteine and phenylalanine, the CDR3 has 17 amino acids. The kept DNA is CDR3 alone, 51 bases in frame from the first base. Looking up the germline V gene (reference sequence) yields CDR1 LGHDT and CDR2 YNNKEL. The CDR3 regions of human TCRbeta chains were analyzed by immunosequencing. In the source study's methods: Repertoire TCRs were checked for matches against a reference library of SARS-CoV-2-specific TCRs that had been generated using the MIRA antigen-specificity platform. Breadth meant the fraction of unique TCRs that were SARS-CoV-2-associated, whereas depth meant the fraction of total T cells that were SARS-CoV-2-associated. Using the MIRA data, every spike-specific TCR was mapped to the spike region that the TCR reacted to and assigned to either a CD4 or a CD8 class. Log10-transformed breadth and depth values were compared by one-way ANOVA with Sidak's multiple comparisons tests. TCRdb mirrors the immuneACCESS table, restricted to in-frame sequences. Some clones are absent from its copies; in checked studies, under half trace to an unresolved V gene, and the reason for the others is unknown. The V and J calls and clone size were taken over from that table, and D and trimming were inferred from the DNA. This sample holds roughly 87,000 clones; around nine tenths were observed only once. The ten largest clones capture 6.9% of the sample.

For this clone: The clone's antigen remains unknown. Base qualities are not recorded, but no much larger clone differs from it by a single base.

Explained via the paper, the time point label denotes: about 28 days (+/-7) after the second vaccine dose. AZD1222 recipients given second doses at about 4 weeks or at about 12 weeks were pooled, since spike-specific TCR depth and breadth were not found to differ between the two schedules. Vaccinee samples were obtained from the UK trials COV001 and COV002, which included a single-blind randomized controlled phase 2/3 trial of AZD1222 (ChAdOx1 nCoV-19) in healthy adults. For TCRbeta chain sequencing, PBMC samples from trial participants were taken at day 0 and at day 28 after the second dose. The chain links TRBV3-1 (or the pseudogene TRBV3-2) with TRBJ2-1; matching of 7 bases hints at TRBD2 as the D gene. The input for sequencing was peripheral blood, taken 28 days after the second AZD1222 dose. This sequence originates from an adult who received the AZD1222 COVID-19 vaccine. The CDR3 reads CASSQGRGGNAYNEQFF. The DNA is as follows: TGTGCCAGCAGCCAAGGTAGGGGGGGTAACGCCTACAATGAGCAGTTCTTC.